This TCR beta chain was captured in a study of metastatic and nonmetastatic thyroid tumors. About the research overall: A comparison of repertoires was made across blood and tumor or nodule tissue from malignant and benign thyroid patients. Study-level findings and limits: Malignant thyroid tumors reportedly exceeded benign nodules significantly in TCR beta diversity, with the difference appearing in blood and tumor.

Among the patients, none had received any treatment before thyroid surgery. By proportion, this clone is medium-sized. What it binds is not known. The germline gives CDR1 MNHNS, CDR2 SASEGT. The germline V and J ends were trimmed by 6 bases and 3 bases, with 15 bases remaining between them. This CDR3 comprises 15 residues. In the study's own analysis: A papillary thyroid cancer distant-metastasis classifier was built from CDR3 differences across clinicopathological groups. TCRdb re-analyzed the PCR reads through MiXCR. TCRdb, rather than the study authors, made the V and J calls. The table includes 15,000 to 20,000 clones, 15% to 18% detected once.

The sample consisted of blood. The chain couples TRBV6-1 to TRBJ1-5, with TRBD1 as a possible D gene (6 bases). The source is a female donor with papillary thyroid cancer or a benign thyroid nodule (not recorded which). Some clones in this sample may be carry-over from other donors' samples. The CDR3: CASSLGGQPNQPQHF. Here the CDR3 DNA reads TGTGCCAGCAGCCTTGGAGGACAGCCCAATCAGCCCCAGCATTTT.